This entry concerns a single TCR beta chain. Germline-derived CDR1 and CDR2 are LNHDA and SQIVND (reference sequence). This CDR3 has 16 residues. The V segment lost 5 bases and the J segment 0 bases; nucleotides outside the gene matches: 4. Sequenced by immunoSEQ multiplex PCR; TCRdb stores in-frame clones only, minus some. The table lists 30,000 to 40,000 clones, 75% of them singletons. The sample comes from a study of radiotherapy plus CTLA-4 blockade in lung cancer. The sample here was peripheral blood, taken from a patient treated with radiotherapy plus ipilimumab. This receptor was obtained from a human donor with non-small cell lung cancer that progressed on radiotherapy plus ipilimumab. The chain has TRBV19 and TRBJ2-6; 7 bases match TRBD1. CDR3 sequence (DNA): TGTGCCAGTAGTGGCACAGGGGCCTCTGGGGCCAACGTCCTGACTTTC. It codes for CASSGTGASGANVLTF.